Shown below are 12 T cell receptor beta chains from a single sample sequenced in a study of T cells in Graves' hyperthyroidism and ophthalmopathy. TCR beta CDR3 region amplification was performed from RNA transcripts. The TCR CDR3 first-round RT-PCR relied on the HTBI primer set. TCRdb reanalysed the multiplex PCR reads using MiXCR and keeps one entry per CDR3 protein. In the table there are over 250,000 distinct CDR3 sequences, 15% to 20% of which are singletons. Sequencing was performed on blood. These receptors came from a woman aged 60-70 years with Graves' ophthalmopathy.

This clonotype was observed at least ten times. This sequence joins TRBV2 and TRBJ1-2; 7 positions match TRBD1. CDR1 and CDR2 (germline): SNHLY, FYNNEI. This CDR3 region has 19 residues. With 3 bases clipped from V and 0 bases from J, the junction kept 16 bases outside the gene matches. The CDR3 DNA follows: TGTGCCAGCAGTGATCCTGATAGAGCTACCGGGACAGCTAACTATGGCTACACCTTC. Its protein product is CASSDPDRATGTANYGYTF.

This clonotype was counted a few times. The chain links TRBV6-1 to TRBJ2-7; D is perhaps TRBD1 (5 bases). The CDR3 loop spans 14 amino acids. In germline, CDR1 is MNHNS, CDR2 SASEGT. V lost 10 bases and J 2 bases, leaving 18 bases between the germline ends. CDR3 nucleotides: TGTGCCACCCGGGCGGCGACAGTACCCTACGAGCAGTACTTC. This sequence encodes CATRAATVPYEQYF.

Note on this clonotype: Being one base from a much bigger clone, this may be a read error. This sequence joins TRBV7-9 and TRBJ1-1; TRBD1 is a possible D gene (5 bases). The CDR3 runs 15 residues. Germline loops: CDR1 SEHNR, CDR2 FQNEAQ (reference sequence). V lost 5 bases and J 2 bases, leaving 15 bases between the germline ends. The CDR3 loop reads CASSKLAGTNTEAFF. CDR3 in DNA: TGTGCCAGCAGCAAATTGGCAGGGACTAACACTGAAGCTTTCTTT.

This clonotype was counted many times. The V and J genes are TRBV6-2 or TRBV6-3 and TRBJ1-5, with D possibly TRBD1 on 6 matching bases. The CDR3 has 12 residues. The ends were cut back, 9 bases at V and 5 bases at J, with 11 bases in the middle. The V gene's germline CDR1 is MNHEY and CDR2 SVGEGT. CDR3 sequence: CASGQLDQPQHF. The CDR3 bases are TGTGCCAGTGGACAGTTGGATCAGCCCCAGCATTTT.

This clonotype was counted ten times or more. The rearrangement uses TRBV2 and TRBJ1-1; D remains unclear. CDR1 and CDR2 (germline): SNHLY, FYNNEI. The V and J ends lost 0 bases and 5 bases respectively, with 4 bases between them. The CDR3 has 12 residues. CDR3 region: CASSEAGTEAFF. DNA for the CDR3: TGTGCCAGCAGTGAAGCCGGAACTGAAGCTTTCTTT.

This clonotype came up many times. V is TRBV5-8 and J is TRBJ2-5; 8 positions match TRBD1. The germline V gene encodes CDR1 SGHTS and CDR2 YDEGEE. The CDR3 loop spans 15 amino acids. With 4 bases clipped from V and 0 bases from J, the junction kept 5 bases outside the gene matches. The CDR3 is CASSPTGGYQETQYF. DNA for the CDR3: TGTGCCAGCAGCCCCACAGGGGGGTACCAAGAGACCCAGTACTTC. The whole variable domain, filled in from reference TRBV5-8 and TRBJ2-5, reads EAGVTQSPTHLIKTRGQQATLRCSPISGHTSVYWYQQALGLGLQFLLWYDEGEERNRGNFPPRFSGRQFPNYSSELNVNALELEDSALYLCASSPTGGYQETQYFGPGTRLLVL.

This clonotype was seen at least ten times. J is TRBJ2-7 and V is TRBV7-2; TRBD2 agrees at 8 bases. Trimming took 0 bases from V and 0 from J; bases not matched to a gene: 4. The V gene's germline CDR1 is SGHTA and CDR2 FQGNSA. This CDR3 region has 16 residues. DNA for the CDR3: TGTGCCAGCAGCTTAGCTAGCGGGGCCCCCTCCTACGAGCAGTACTTC. This encodes CASSLASGAPSYEQYF.

This clonotype was counted between two and nine times. The chain carries TRBV7-9 and TRBJ2-1; TRBD1 is a possible D gene (6 bases). CDR3 size: 16 residues. V was shortened by 5 bases and J by 0 bases, with 14 bases between the two germline ends. Germline assignment: CDR1 SEHNR and CDR2 FQNEAQ (reference sequence). The CDR3 spells CASSGNTGSSYNEQFF. The CDR3 DNA follows: TGTGCCAGCAGCGGAAATACAGGGAGCTCCTACAATGAGCAGTTCTTC.

A note on this clonotype: Given a much more abundant clone one base away, this may be a read error. This rearrangement joins TRBV20-1 to TRBJ2-5; D is unclear. The CDR3 covers 13 residues. The germline CDR1 and CDR2 sequences are DFQATT and SNEGSKA (reference sequence). The CDR3 reads CSVRVGAPETQYF. The CDR3 DNA reads TGCAGTGTTAGAGTCGGCGCTCCAGAGACCCAGTACTTC.

This clonotype has at least ten counts. The J gene is TRBJ1-6, the V gene TRBV20-1; a weak D match, TRBD1 (6 bases). The germline V gene encodes CDR1 DFQATT and CDR2 SNEGSKA (reference sequence). The CDR3 covers 16 residues. The ends were cut back, 5 bases at V and 1 base at J, with 15 bases in the middle. The DNA of the CDR3 is TGCAGTGCTCTTACAGGGAGAGGATCCTATAATTCACCCCTCCACTTT. Translated, it gives CSALTGRGSYNSPLHF.

This clonotype was counted only a few times. The chain recombines TRBV27 with TRBJ1-4; 7 nucleotides match TRBD1. This CDR3 comprises 14 residues. The ends lost 5 bases at V and 4 bases at J; junction bases unmatched: 4. Per the germline V gene, CDR1 is MNHEY and CDR2 is SMNVEV (reference sequence). This chain's CDR3 is CASSVQGHNEKLFF. The CDR3 DNA reads as TGTGCCAGCAGTGTACAGGGGCATAATGAAAAACTGTTTTTT.

This clonotype has ten or more counts. The chain employs TRBV3-1 and TRBJ1-1; the match to TRBD1 covers 7 bases. The CDR3 runs 13 residues. Germline loops: CDR1 LGHDT, CDR2 YNNKEL (reference sequence). Trimming at V came to 7 bases and at J to 5 bases, leaving 7 bases not matched to a gene. The CDR3, as DNA: TGTGCCAGCAACACCGGACAGGAGACTGAAGCTTTCTTT. Amino acids: CASNTGQETEAFF.